The present T cell receptor beta chain was sequenced within a study of T cell repertoires in cytomegalovirus infection. The germline gives CDR1 SGHAT, CDR2 FQDESV (reference sequence). The CDR3 covers 12 residues. With 1 base removed from V and 5 bases from J, the gap between germline ends came to 6 bases. This clonotype was picked up a small number of times. The antigen is undetermined. This clone may be a read error of a much larger clone one base away. TCRdb called the reads again in MiXCR, with one record for every CDR3 protein. The repertoire holds around 490,000 distinct CDR3 sequences, with roughly 29% as singletons. Study-wide results and caveats: Ex vivo responses were dominated by HLA-C-restricted CMV-specific TCR beta clonotypes.

The genes are TRBV11-1 and TRBJ2-7, with unresolved D. This TCR was sampled from a human donor in good health (CMV status not recorded). Some clones in this sample may be carry-over from other donors' samples. The sample was PBMCs. The CDR3 sequence is CASSLVAHEQYF. CDR3 nucleotide sequence: TGTGCCAGCAGCTTAGTTGCCCACGAGCAGTACTTC.